This TCR beta chain was profiled in a study of identical twins. This clonotype was counted a few times. Its specificity is not known. Healthy Caucasians made up all donors. TCRdb fed the 5' RACE reads into MiXCR, producing one record per CDR3 protein. In the table there are hundreds of thousands of distinct CDR3 sequences, approximately 6% of which are singletons. Study observations and caveats: The presence of invariant MAIT and iNKT cells could partly confound analyses of zero-insertion sequences. An excess of low generation probability was shown by twin-shared out-of-frame alpha sequences.

Germline CDR1 DFQATT, CDR2 SNEGSKA (reference sequence). V was clipped by 3 bases and J by 8 bases, with 11 bases between them. The CDR3 is 13 amino acids. The sequenced sample was naive T cells sorted from blood. The source of this sequence is a man younger than 35 in good health. The rearrangement uses TRBV20-1 and TRBJ1-6; tentative D call: TRBD1 (5 bases). CDR3 DNA sequence: TGCAGTGCTAGGAGGCAGGGTGATTCACCCCTCCACTTT. Its translation: CSARRQGDSPLHF.